The 22 T cell receptor beta chains below were found in one sample sequenced in a study of T cell repertoires in aging, cancer and after chemotherapy. TCR beta rearrangements were amplified from peripheral blood genomic DNA. Rearranged V-D-J TRB sequences were amplified with a mixed TRB-A/B primer pool. TCRdb processed the multiplex PCR reads anew with MiXCR; each CDR3 protein has one entry. Of just under 6,500 distinct CDR3 sequences in the sample, 35% were seen once. The sequenced material came from blood. These receptors were collected from a human donor in good health.

This clonotype was observed a handful of times. The chain carries TRBV5-5 and TRBJ1-4; TRBD1 matches at 7 bases. The CDR3 runs 16 residues. Germline V CDR1 and CDR2: SGHKS, YYEKEE (reference sequence). V shed 3 bases and J 4 bases; nucleotides not matched to a gene: 9. CDR3 loop: CASSSWRGPGNEKLFF. CDR3 in DNA: TGTGCCAGCAGCTCGTGGAGGGGGCCCGGTAATGAAAAACTGTTTTTT.

V and J are TRBV7-2 and TRBJ2-3; D gene unclear. The germline V gene has CDR1 SGHTA and CDR2 FQGNSA. This CDR3 has 15 amino acids. Trimming took off 5 bases at V and 6 bases at J, with 18 bases between the two ends. CDR3 residues: CASSPGRVFRDTQYF. The CDR3 bases are TGTGCCAGCAGCCCCGGACGAGTGTTTCGGGATACGCAGTATTTT.

The chain is built from TRBV6-4 and TRBJ1-6; TRBD1 is a possible D gene (5 bases). V was trimmed by 5 bases and J by 10 bases, leaving 12 bases between them. The CDR3 covers 13 residues. Germline assignment: CDR1 MRHNA and CDR2 SNTAGT. The CDR3 DNA sequence: TGTGCCAGCAGTACGACAGAAGAATCACCCCTCCACTTT. Amino acids: CASSTTEESPLHF.

In the case of this clonotype: One end of the junction fails to match germline, which may point to a read error. The chain uses TRBV5-6 and TRBJ2-7; 7 nucleotides line up with TRBD2. Per germline, CDR1 SGHDT and CDR2 YYEEEE. This CDR3 has 16 residues. The CDR3 region is CASSLRASGGSYEQYF. The CDR3 region has the DNA TGCGCCAGCAGCTTGAGAGCTAGCGGAGGGTCCTACGAGCAGTACTTC. The full variable domain, completed using reference TRBV5-6 and TRBJ2-7, is DAGVTQSPTHLIKTRGQQVTLRCSPKSGHDTVSWYQQALGQGPQFIFQYYEEEERQRGNFPDRFSGHQFPNYSSELNVNALLLGDSALYLCASSLRASGGSYEQYFGPGTRLTVT.

The chain carries TRBV6-2 or TRBV6-3 and TRBJ2-7; TRBD2 matches at 8 bases. The CDR3 is 13 amino acids. Germline V gives CDR1 MNHEY, CDR2 SVGEGT. The J segment lost 4 bases and the V segment lost 6 bases, leaving 5 bases of the junction unmatched. The CDR3 DNA sequence: TGTGCCAGCAGGCCGGGGGGGCGGTACGAGCAGTACTTC. Protein: CASRPGGRYEQYF.

This clonotype occurred a few times. The chain couples TRBV7-6 to TRBJ1-4; D not certain. V was trimmed by 2 bases and J by 0 bases, leaving 4 bases between them. Germline V lookup: CDR1 SGHVS, CDR2 FNYEAQ. This CDR3 region has 14 residues. In DNA, the CDR3 is TGTGCCAGCAGCTTACAGGCAACTAATGAAAAACTGTTTTTT. Encoded protein: CASSLQATNEKLFF.

This clonotype has more than one count but fewer than ten. The chain employs TRBV19 and TRBJ2-1; D remains ambiguous. The CDR3 has 11 residues. The ends were cut back, 8 bases at V and 4 bases at J, with 6 bases in the middle. Germline loops: CDR1 LNHDA, CDR2 SQIVND (reference sequence). The CDR3 nucleotides read TGTGCCAGTCAGTCATACAATGAGCAGTTCTTC. Its translation is CASQSYNEQFF.

This clonotype was picked up a small number of times. The chain recombines TRBV6-5 with TRBJ2-3; 12 bases align to TRBD2. The V segment lost 6 bases and the J segment 5 bases; nucleotides outside the gene matches: 3. This CDR3 spans 14 amino acids. Germline V gives CDR1 MNHEY, CDR2 SVGAGI. CDR3 region: CASSRGLAGDTQYF. The CDR3 nucleotides are TGTGCCAGCAGCCGGGGACTAGCGGGAGATACGCAGTATTTT.

This clonotype was counted a few times. The chain recombines TRBV5-6 with TRBJ1-6; D possibly corresponds to TRBD1 (6 bases). CDR3 length equals 16 residues. The ends were cut back, 4 bases at V and 10 bases at J, with 21 bases in the middle. Germline loops: CDR1 SGHDT, CDR2 YYEEEE. In nucleotides, the CDR3 is TGTGCCAGCAGCCTCCACCAGGACAGAGGGAAGTCACCCCTCCACTTT. This encodes CASSLHQDRGKSPLHF.

The chain recombines TRBV27 with TRBJ1-2; 10 bases are shared with TRBD1. Germline V gene data show CDR1 as MNHEY and CDR2 as SMNVEV (reference sequence). The V gene end was trimmed by 3 bases and the J gene end by 7 bases; junction bases not matched to a gene: 8. This CDR3 has 15 residues. CDR3 protein: CASSFRQGAVGGYTF. CDR3 sequence (DNA): TGTGCCAGCAGTTTCCGACAGGGGGCCGTGGGTGGCTACACCTTC.

The rearrangement joins TRBV29-1 to TRBJ2-5, with a weak D call TRBD1 (7 bases). Germline V CDR1 and CDR2: SQVTM, ANQGSEA. The CDR3 sequence is 12 residues long. Trimming removed 7 bases from V and 1 base from J, with 10 bases in between. This chain's CDR3 is CSGRGRQETQYF. Here the CDR3 DNA reads TGCAGCGGGAGGGGGCGCCAAGAGACCCAGTACTTC.

This clonotype turned up a few times. The chain has TRBV15 and TRBJ2-1; perhaps TRBD2 as D (6 bases). With 7 bases removed from V and 3 bases from J, the gap between germline ends came to 13 bases. The CDR3 is made up of 14 amino acids. Germline V gene data show CDR1 as LNHNV and CDR2 as YYDKDF (reference sequence). The CDR3 here is CATKLGGNYNEQFF. The CDR3 coding sequence is TGTGCCACCAAGCTCGGGGGAAACTACAATGAGCAGTTCTTC.

This clonotype occurred a few times. V and J are TRBV19 and TRBJ2-3, with 8 nucleotides matching TRBD2. V dropped 6 bases and J dropped 2; count of bases not matched to a gene: 13. This CDR3 comprises 17 residues. Per the germline V gene, CDR1 is LNHDA and CDR2 is SQIVND (reference sequence). CDR3 coding DNA: TGTGCCAGTAGGAACCCTAGCGGACTAGCTACCACAGATACGCAGTATTTT. It encodes CASRNPSGLATTDTQYF.

The chain links TRBV6-1 to TRBJ2-7; TRBD1 might be the D (6 bases). The CDR3 has 14 amino acids. With 6 bases removed from V and 6 bases from J, the gap between germline ends came to 18 bases. Germline V gene data show CDR1 as MNHNS and CDR2 as SASEGT. As DNA, the CDR3 is TGTGCCAGCAGCCAAAACAGGGCCCTCTCCGAGCAGTACTTC. As protein: CASSQNRALSEQYF.

Worth noting for this clonotype: An end of the junction does not agree with germline; a read error may underlie this. CDR3 loop: CASSRLQTDPSTDTQYF. CDR3 in DNA: TGCGCCAGCAGCCGACTCCAGACAGATCCTAGCACAGATACGCAGTATTTT. The chain recombines TRBV11-1 with TRBJ2-3, with D possibly TRBD1 on 5 matching bases. Germline V CDR1 and CDR2: SGHAT, FQDESV (reference sequence). The CDR3 consists of 17 residues.

V is TRBV5-1 and J is TRBJ1-6; D not resolved. The V end was cut by 1 base, the J end by 6 bases, with 8 bases between. This CDR3 has 14 amino acids. CDR1 SGHRS and CDR2 YFSETQ come from the germline V gene. The CDR3 region is CASSLTGSNSPLHF. The CDR3 DNA reads TGCGCCAGCAGCTTGACCGGCAGTAATTCACCCCTCCACTTT.

This clonotype was counted only a few times. The J gene is TRBJ1-5, the V gene TRBV19; tentative D call: TRBD1 (5 bases). The germline V and J ends were trimmed by 5 bases and 0 bases, with 14 bases remaining between them. CDR3 length: 16 amino acids. Per germline, CDR1 LNHDA and CDR2 SQIVND (reference sequence). This chain's CDR3 is CASSPRVGVSNQPQHF. Here the CDR3 DNA reads TGTGCCAGTAGTCCGCGGGTAGGGGTTAGCAATCAGCCCCAGCATTTT.

The chain is built from TRBV6-2 or TRBV6-3 and TRBJ2-7; possible D gene TRBD2, 6 bases. Looked up from germline, CDR1 is MNHEY and CDR2 is SVGEGT. The length of the CDR3 is 14 residues. The V end was cut by 0 bases, the J end by 1 base, with 7 bases between. CDR3 DNA sequence: TGTGCCAGCAGTTACTCGCGGGAATCCTACGAGCAGTACTTC. Encoded protein: CASSYSRESYEQYF.

The rearrangement uses TRBV27 and TRBJ2-2; 9 bases agree with TRBD2. The germline gives CDR1 MNHEY, CDR2 SMNVEV (reference sequence). This CDR3 has 21 residues. V shed 4 bases and J 1 base; nucleotides not matched to a gene: 19. The CDR3 spells CASSSLPFRLAAPLNTGELFF. CDR3 nucleotide sequence: TGTGCCAGCAGTTCCCTCCCGTTTCGACTAGCGGCCCCTTTGAACACCGGGGAGCTGTTTTTT.

The chain employs TRBV6-1 and TRBJ2-7, with D unresolved. Germline V gene data show CDR1 as MNHNS and CDR2 as SASEGT. The V end lost 4 bases, the J end lost 3 bases, and 13 bases lay between the germline ends. This CDR3 comprises 14 residues. In DNA, the CDR3 is TGTGCCAGCAGTGTGCGACTCGATCTCTACGAGCAGTACTTC. Its translation is CASSVRLDLYEQYF.

By share, this clonotype ranks as medium-sized. The rearrangement uses TRBV29-1 and TRBJ2-7; D ambiguous. This CDR3 comprises 11 residues. The V end was cut by 2 bases, the J end by 3 bases, with 5 bases between. The germline gives CDR1 SQVTM, CDR2 ANQGSEA. The CDR3 loop reads CSVETDYEQYF. The CDR3 coding sequence is TGCAGCGTTGAAACGGACTACGAGCAGTACTTC.

The chain links TRBV11-2 to TRBJ1-6; D is uncertain. CDR1 is SGHAT and CDR2 is FQNNGV in the germline V gene. The CDR3 sequence is 12 residues long. V gave up 5 bases and J gave up 12 bases, with 11 bases separating them. The CDR3 reads CASSPEKLPLHF. CDR3 in DNA: TGTGCCAGCAGCCCAGAGAAATTACCCCTCCACTTT. Looking up the rest from reference TRBV11-2 and TRBJ1-6 gives the full variable domain: EAGVAQSPRYKIIEKRQSVAFWCNPISGHATLYWYQQILGQGPKLLIQFQNNGVVDDSQLPKDRFSAERLKGVDSTLKIQPAKLEDSAVYLCASSPEKLPLHFGNGTRLTVT.